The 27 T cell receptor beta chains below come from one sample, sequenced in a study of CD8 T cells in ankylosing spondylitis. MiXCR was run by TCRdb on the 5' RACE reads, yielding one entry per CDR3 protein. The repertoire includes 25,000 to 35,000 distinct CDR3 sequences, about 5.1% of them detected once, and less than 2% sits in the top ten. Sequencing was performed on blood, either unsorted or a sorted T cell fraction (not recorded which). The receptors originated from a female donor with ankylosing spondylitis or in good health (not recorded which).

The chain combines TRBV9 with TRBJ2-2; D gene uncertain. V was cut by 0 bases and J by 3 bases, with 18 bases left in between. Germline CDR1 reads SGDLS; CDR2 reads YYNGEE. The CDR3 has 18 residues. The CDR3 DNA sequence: TGTGCCAGCAGCGTAGTAAGGCTAGGACCCTTTGACACCGGGGAGCTGTTTTTT. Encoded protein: CASSVVRLGPFDTGELFF.

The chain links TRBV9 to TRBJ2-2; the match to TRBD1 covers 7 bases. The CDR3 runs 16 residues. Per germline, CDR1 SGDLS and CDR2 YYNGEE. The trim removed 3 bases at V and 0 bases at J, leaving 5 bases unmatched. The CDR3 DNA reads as TGTGCCAGCAGCGCCCGACAGGGTGCGAACACCGGGGAGCTGTTTTTT. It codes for CASSARQGANTGELFF.

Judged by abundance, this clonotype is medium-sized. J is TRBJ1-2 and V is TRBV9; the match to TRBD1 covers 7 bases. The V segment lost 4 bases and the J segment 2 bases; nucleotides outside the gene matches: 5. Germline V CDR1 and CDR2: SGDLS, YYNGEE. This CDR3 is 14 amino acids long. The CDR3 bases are TGTGCCAGCAGCCCCCAGGGGGGCAACTATGGCTACACCTTC. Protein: CASSPQGGNYGYTF.

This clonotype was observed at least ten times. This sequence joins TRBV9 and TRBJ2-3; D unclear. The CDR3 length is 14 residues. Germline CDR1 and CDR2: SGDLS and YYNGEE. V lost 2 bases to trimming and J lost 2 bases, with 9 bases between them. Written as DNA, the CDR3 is TGTGCCAGCAGCGTCAAAGGGTTCACAGATACGCAGTATTTT. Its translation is CASSVKGFTDTQYF.

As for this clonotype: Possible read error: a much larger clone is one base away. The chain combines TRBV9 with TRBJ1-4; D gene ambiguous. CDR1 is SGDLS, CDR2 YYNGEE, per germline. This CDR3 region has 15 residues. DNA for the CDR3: TGTGCCAGCAGCGTAGAGGCAGCAACTAATGAAAAACCGTTTTTT. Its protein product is CASSVEAATNEKPFF.

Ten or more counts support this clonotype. This CDR3 is CASSPERGLTDTQYF. CDR3 DNA sequence: TGTGCCAGCAGCCCCGAGCGGGGGCTCACAGATACGCAGTATTTT. This chain joins TRBV9 and TRBJ2-3; the match to TRBD2 covers 8 bases. The CDR3 is 15 amino acids. After removal of 4 bases from V and 2 bases from J, the junction contained 6 bases not matched to a gene. From germline, CDR1 is SGDLS and CDR2 YYNGEE.

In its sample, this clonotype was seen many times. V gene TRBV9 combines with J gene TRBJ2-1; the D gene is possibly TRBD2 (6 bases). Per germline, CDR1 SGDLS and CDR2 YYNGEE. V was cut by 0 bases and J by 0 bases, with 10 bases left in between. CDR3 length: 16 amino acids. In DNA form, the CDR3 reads TGTGCCAGCAGCGTAGCGGGGGACCCCTCCTACAATGAGCAGTTCTTC. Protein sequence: CASSVAGDPSYNEQFF.

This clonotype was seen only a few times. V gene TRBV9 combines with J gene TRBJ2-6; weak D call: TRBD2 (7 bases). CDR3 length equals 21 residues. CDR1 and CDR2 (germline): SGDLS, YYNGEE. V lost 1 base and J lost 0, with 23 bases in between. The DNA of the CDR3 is TGTGCCAGCAGCGTATCCACCCCAGCTCGGGGGGCCAACTCTGGGGCCAACGTCCTGACTTTC. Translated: CASSVSTPARGANSGANVLTF.

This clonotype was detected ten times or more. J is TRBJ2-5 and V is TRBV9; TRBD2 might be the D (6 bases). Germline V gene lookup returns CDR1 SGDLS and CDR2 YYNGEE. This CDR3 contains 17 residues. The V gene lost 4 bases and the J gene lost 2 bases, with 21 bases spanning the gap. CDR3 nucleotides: TGTGCCAGCAGCTCAAATTGGGGCGGGATGGGGCAAGAGACCCAGTACTTC. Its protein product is CASSSNWGGMGQETQYF.

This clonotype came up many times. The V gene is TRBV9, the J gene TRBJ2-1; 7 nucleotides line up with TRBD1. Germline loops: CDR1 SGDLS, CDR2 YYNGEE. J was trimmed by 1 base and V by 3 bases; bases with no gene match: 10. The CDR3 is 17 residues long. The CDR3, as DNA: TGTGCCAGCAGCGCCCGAAGACAGGGAGCATCCTACAATGAGCAGTTCTTC. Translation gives CASSARRQGASYNEQFF.

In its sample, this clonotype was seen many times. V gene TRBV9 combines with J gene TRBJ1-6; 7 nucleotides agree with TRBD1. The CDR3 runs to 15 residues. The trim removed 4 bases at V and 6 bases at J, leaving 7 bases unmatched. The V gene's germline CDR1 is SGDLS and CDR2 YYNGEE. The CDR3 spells CASSPRDSFNSPLHF. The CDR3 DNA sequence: TGTGCCAGCAGCCCCCGGGACAGCTTTAATTCACCCCTCCACTTT.

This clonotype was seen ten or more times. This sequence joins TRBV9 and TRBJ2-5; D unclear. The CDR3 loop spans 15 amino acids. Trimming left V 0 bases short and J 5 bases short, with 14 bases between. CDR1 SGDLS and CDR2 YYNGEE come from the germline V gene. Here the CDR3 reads CASSVDGSGVETQYF. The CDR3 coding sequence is TGTGCCAGCAGCGTAGACGGGTCCGGTGTGGAGACCCAGTACTTC.

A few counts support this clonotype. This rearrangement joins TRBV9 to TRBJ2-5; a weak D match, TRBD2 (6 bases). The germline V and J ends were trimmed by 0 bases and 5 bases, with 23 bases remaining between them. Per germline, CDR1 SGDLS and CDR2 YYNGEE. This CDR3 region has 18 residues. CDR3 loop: CASSVGGVAVPSRETQYF. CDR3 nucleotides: TGTGCCAGCAGCGTAGGAGGAGTAGCGGTCCCTTCTAGGGAGACCCAGTACTTC.

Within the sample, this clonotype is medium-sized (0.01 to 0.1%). CDR3 bases: TGTGCCAGCAGCCCCGGGGAGAACCCCAGAACGCAGTATTTT. Encoded protein: CASSPGENPRTQYF. The chain is built from TRBV9 and TRBJ2-3, with D tentatively TRBD2 (5 bases). The CDR3 totals 14 residues. V lost 4 bases to trimming and J lost 9 bases, with 18 bases between them. Germline loops: CDR1 SGDLS, CDR2 YYNGEE.

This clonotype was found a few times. As DNA, the CDR3 is TGTGCCAGCAGCGTAGACCACGGGAACAACGAGCAGTACTTC. It yields the protein CASSVDHGNNEQYF. The J gene is TRBJ2-7, the V gene TRBV9, with a tentative D call TRBD2 (5 bases). With 0 bases removed from V and 5 bases from J, the gap between germline ends came to 12 bases. The CDR3 consists of 14 residues. Germline-derived CDR1 and CDR2 are SGDLS and YYNGEE.

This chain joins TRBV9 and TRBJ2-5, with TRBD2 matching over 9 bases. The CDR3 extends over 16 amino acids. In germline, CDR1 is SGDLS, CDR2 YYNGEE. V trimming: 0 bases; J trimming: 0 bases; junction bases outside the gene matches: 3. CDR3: CASSVGQRGDQETQYF. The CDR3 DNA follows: TGTGCCAGCAGCGTAGGACAGCGGGGGGACCAAGAGACCCAGTACTTC.

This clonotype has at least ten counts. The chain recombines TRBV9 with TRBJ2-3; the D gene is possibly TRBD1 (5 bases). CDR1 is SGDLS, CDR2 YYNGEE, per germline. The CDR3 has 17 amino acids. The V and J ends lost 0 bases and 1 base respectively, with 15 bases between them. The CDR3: CASSVATTARGTDTQYF. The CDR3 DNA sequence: TGTGCCAGCAGCGTAGCTACGACTGCCAGGGGCACAGATACGCAGTATTTT.

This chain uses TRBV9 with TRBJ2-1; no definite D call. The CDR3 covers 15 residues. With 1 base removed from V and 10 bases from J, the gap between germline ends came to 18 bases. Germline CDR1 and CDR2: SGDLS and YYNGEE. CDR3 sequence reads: CASSVRPDPLKEQFF. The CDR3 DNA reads TGTGCCAGCAGCGTAAGGCCCGACCCCCTGAAAGAGCAGTTCTTC. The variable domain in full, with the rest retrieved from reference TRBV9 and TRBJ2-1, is DSGVTQTPKHLITATGQRVTLRCSPRSGDLSVYWYQQSLDQGLQFLIQYYNGEERAKGNILERFSAQQFPDLHSELNLSSLELGDSALYFCASSVRPDPLKEQFFGPGTRLTVL.

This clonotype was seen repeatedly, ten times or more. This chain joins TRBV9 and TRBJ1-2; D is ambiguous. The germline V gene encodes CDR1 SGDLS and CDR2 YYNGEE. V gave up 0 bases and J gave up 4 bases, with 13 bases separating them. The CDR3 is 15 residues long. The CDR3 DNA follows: TGTGCCAGCAGCGTAGGCAGTCTCCAGCCCTATGGCTACACCTTC. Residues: CASSVGSLQPYGYTF.

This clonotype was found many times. CDR3 nucleotides: TGTGCCATCAGTGAGTCTGCTAGCGGGGGGGTACATCTGAGCACAGATACGCAGTATTTT. Residues: CAISESASGGVHLSTDTQYF. V and J are TRBV10-3 and TRBJ2-3, with 12 bases lining up with TRBD2. With 0 bases clipped from V and 0 bases from J, the junction kept 10 bases outside the gene matches. Germline loops: CDR1 ENHRY, CDR2 SYGVKD. The CDR3 runs 20 residues.

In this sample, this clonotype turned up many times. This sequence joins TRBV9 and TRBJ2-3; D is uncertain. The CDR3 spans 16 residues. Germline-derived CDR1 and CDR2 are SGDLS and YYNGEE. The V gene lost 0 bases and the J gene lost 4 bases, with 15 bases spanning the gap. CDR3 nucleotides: TGTGCCAGCAGCGTAGACCCCACGGCGGTCTCAGATACGCAGTATTTT. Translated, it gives CASSVDPTAVSDTQYF.

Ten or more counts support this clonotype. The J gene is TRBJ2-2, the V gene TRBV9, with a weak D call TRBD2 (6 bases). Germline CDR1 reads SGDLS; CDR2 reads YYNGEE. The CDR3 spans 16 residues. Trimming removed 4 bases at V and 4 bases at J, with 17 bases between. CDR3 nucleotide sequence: TGTGCCAGCAGCTTTGGGACTTCCCCAGGCACCGGGGAGCTGTTTTTT. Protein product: CASSFGTSPGTGELFF.

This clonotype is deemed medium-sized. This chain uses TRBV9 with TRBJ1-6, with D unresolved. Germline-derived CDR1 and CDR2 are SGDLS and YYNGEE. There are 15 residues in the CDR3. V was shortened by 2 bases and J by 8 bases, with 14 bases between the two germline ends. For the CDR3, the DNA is TGTGCCAGCAGCGTCACCCCTGACTCGGATTCACCCCTCCACTTT. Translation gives CASSVTPDSDSPLHF.

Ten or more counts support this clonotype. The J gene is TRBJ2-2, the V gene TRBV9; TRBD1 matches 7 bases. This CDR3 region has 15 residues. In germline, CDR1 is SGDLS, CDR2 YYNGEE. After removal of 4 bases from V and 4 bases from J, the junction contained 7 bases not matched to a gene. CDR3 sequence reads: CASSPQTGFTGELFF. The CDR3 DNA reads TGTGCCAGCAGCCCACAGACAGGGTTCACCGGGGAGCTGTTTTTT.

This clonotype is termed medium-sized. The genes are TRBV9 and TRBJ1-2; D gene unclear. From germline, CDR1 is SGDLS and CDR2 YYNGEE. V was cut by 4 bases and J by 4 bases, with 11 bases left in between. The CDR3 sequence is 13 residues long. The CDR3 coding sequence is TGTGCCAGCAGCTTGAACGACGGCTATGGCTACACCTTC. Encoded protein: CASSLNDGYGYTF.

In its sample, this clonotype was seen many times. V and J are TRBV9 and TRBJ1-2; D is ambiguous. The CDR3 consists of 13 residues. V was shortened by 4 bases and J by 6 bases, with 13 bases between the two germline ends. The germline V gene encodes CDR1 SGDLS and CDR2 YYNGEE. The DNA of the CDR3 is TGTGCCAGCAGCCCCCACACCCCGGATGGCTACACCTTC. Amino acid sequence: CASSPHTPDGYTF.

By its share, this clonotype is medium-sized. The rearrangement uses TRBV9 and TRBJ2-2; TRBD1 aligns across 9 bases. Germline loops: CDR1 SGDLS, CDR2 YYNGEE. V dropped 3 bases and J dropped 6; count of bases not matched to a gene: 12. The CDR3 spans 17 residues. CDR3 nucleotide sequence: TGTGCCAGCAGCGGAGGGCCCGGGACAGGGAGGGCCGGGGAGCTGTTTTTT. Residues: CASSGGPGTGRAGELFF.